The 15 T cell receptor beta chains presented below share a single source sample, sequenced in a study of blood T cell repertoires in COVID-19. Produced via immunoSEQ multiplex PCR; TCRdb's table is partial and in-frame only. The sample consists of 210,000 or so clones, approximately 80% of them appearing once. Sequencing was done on a sample of PBMCs or T cells enriched from blood (not recorded which). These receptors were obtained from a man in his thirties or forties with acute COVID-19.

The chain joins TRBV28 to TRBJ1-5; the D gene is possibly TRBD1 (6 bases). Per germline, CDR1 MDHEN and CDR2 SYDVKM. The CDR3 spans 14 residues. V lost 8 bases, J lost 4 bases, and 15 bases lay in between. CDR3 loop: CASGEGTLNQPQHF. The CDR3 bases are TGTGCCAGCGGCGAAGGGACACTAAATCAGCCCCAGCATTTT.

This clone appeared once. This chain uses TRBV10-3 with TRBJ2-7, with 14 bases that match TRBD2. With 3 bases clipped from V and 6 bases from J, the junction kept 7 bases outside the gene matches. The CDR3 has 16 amino acids. Germline V gene sequence: CDR1 ENHRY, CDR2 SYGVKD. CDR3 sequence (DNA): TGTGCCATCAGTGAAACCGCCGGGACTAGCGGGGGCGAGCAGTACTTC. It translates to CAISETAGTSGGEQYF.

The genes are TRBV20-1 and TRBJ1-6; D is perhaps TRBD1 (5 bases). The germline V gene has CDR1 DFQATT and CDR2 SNEGSKA (reference sequence). V was shortened by 3 bases and J by 6 bases, with 15 bases between the two germline ends. The CDR3 is 15 residues long. The CDR3 reads CSASGTQGGNSPLHF. The DNA for the CDR3 is TGCAGTGCTAGTGGTACGCAGGGAGGTAATTCACCCCTCCACTTT.

The chain employs TRBV6-6 and TRBJ2-2; 13 bases map to TRBD2. The J segment lost 1 base and the V segment lost 5 bases, leaving 1 base of the junction unmatched. Germline CDR1 MNHNY, CDR2 SVGAGI (reference sequence). This CDR3 region has 16 residues. The CDR3 nucleotides read TGTGCCAGCAGTCGACTAGCGGGGGGGAACACCGGGGAGCTGTTTTTT. Protein: CASSRLAGGNTGELFF.

The count of this clone is one. The chain employs TRBV11-2 and TRBJ2-3, with D possibly TRBD1 on 6 matching bases. The germline V and J ends were trimmed by 5 bases and 4 bases, with 10 bases remaining between them. This CDR3 has 13 amino acids. Per the germline V gene, CDR1 is SGHAT and CDR2 is FQNNGV. The CDR3 bases are TGTGCCAGCAGCAGAACAGGGCCAGATACGCAGTATTTT. It specifies CASSRTGPDTQYF.

This sequence joins TRBV6-4 and TRBJ1-2; D possibly corresponds to TRBD1 (6 bases). The CDR3 is 15 amino acids. The V and J ends lost 8 bases and 1 base respectively, with 17 bases between them. Germline CDR1 and CDR2: MRHNA and SNTAGT. CDR3 residues: CASSTSLTGNYGYTF. For the CDR3, the DNA is TGTGCCAGCTCAACTAGTTTGACAGGTAACTATGGCTACACCTTC.

This clone showed up many times. This rearrangement joins TRBV6-5 to TRBJ2-2, with a tentative D call TRBD1 (6 bases). CDR1 and CDR2 (germline): MNHEY, SVGAGI. The V end was cut by 5 bases, the J end by 4 bases, with 11 bases between. This CDR3 region has 14 residues. The CDR3 bases are TGTGCCAGCAGTATCCGGGACACCACCGGGGAGCTGTTTTTT. It is translated as CASSIRDTTGELFF.

This clone was detected once. The same CDR3 can be traced to other DNA sequences in this sample. V gene TRBV7-9 combines with J gene TRBJ1-5, with a weak D call TRBD1 (5 bases). This CDR3 spans 13 amino acids. Trimming removed 5 bases at V and 4 bases at J, with 9 bases between. Germline loops: CDR1 SEHNR, CDR2 FQNEAQ (reference sequence). This chain's CDR3 is CASSPRGNQPQHF. CDR3 DNA sequence: TGTGCCAGCAGCCCTCGGGGGAATCAGCCCCAGCATTTT.

V usage is TRBV12-5 and J usage is TRBJ2-5; TRBD1 matches 10 bases. This CDR3 has 15 residues. CDR1 is LGHNT and CDR2 is FRNRAP in the germline V gene. With 6 bases clipped from V and 5 bases from J, the junction kept 9 bases outside the gene matches. CDR3 in amino acids: CASGPDRGQGETQYF. The CDR3 coding sequence is TGTGCTAGTGGCCCTGACAGGGGGCAGGGGGAGACCCAGTACTTC.

V and J are TRBV6-5 and TRBJ2-7, with D possibly TRBD1 on 6 matching bases. The germline V gene has CDR1 MNHEY and CDR2 SVGAGI. The V gene lost 5 bases and the J gene lost 3 bases, with 17 bases spanning the gap. The CDR3 contains 15 residues. CDR3 coding DNA: TGTGCCAGCAGTACACAGGGCCCTACCTTCTACGAGCAGTACTTC. Amino acids: CASSTQGPTFYEQYF.

This chain uses TRBV10-1 with TRBJ2-3; tentatively, D is TRBD2 (7 bases). CDR3 size: 13 residues. Germline assignment: CDR1 WNHNN and CDR2 SYGVQD (reference sequence). Trimming pared 3 bases from V and 6 bases from J, leaving 10 bases between. The CDR3 DNA is TGCGCCAGCAGTGATGGGGGGGCGGATACGCAGTATTTT. This codes for CASSDGGADTQYF.

This clone was observed a single time. The chain joins TRBV28 to TRBJ1-1; 9 bases are shared with TRBD1. The germline gives CDR1 MDHEN, CDR2 SYDVKM. The CDR3 spans 14 residues. The trim removed 3 bases at V and 4 bases at J, leaving 3 bases unmatched. The CDR3 DNA reads as TGTGCCAGCAGTTTCACAGGGGGCTTCACTGAAGCTTTCTTT. Protein sequence: CASSFTGGFTEAFF.

The gene calls are TRBV27 and TRBJ1-2; weak D call: TRBD1 (5 bases). Per germline, CDR1 MNHEY and CDR2 SMNVEV (reference sequence). Trimming stripped 5 bases from V and 8 bases from J, with 9 bases between. The CDR3 runs 11 residues. The CDR3 DNA reads TGTGCCAGCAGTCAGGGAGGCGGCTACACCTTC. Protein: CASSQGGGYTF.

This chain uses TRBV7-2 with TRBJ1-2; maybe TRBD1 (5 bases). Germline loops: CDR1 SGHTA, CDR2 FQGNSA. The V end lost 3 bases, the J end lost 0 bases, and 11 bases lay between the germline ends. This CDR3 is 15 amino acids long. The DNA of the CDR3 is TGTGCCAGCAGCTTCGACAGTTCCGCTAACTATGGCTACACCTTC. Encoded protein: CASSFDSSANYGYTF.

This rearrangement joins TRBV5-1 to TRBJ1-5; no firm D call. Trimming took 0 bases from V and 7 from J, leaving 14 bases between them. The CDR3 has 15 residues. Germline V lookup: CDR1 SGHRS, CDR2 YFSETQ. The CDR3 reads CASSLAGIPFQPQHF. DNA of the CDR3: TGCGCCAGCAGCTTGGCGGGGATCCCCTTCCAGCCCCAGCATTTT.